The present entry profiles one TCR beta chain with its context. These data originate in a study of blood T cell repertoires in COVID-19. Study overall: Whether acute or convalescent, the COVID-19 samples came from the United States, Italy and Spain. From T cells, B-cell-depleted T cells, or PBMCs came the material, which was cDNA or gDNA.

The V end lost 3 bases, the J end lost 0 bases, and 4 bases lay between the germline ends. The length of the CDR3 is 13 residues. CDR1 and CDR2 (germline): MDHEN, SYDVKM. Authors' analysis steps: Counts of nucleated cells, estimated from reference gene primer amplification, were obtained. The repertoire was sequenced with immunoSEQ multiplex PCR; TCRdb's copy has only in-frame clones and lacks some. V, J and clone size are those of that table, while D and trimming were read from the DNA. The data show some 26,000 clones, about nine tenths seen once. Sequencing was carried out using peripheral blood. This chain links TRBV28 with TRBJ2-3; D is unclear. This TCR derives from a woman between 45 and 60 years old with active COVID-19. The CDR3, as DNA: TGTGCCAGCAGTTTCGGGAGCACAGATACGCAGTATTTT. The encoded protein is CASSFGSTDTQYF.